This TCR beta chain was sequenced during a study of metastatic and nonmetastatic thyroid tumors. V shed 7 bases and J 6 bases; nucleotides not matched to a gene: 7. The germline gives CDR1 SGHRS, CDR2 YFSETQ. The CDR3 runs to 14 residues. General study points: Reported TCR beta diversity, measured in blood and tumor, was significantly higher for malignant thyroid tumors than for benign nodules.

The entire patient cohort was treatment-naive prior to thyroid surgery. To note about this clone: Its specificity is unknown.

Original processing methods: Using the CDR3 differences seen across clinicopathological groups, the authors built a distant-metastasis classifier for papillary thyroid cancer, which was meant to discriminate distant-metastatic patients. TCRdb re-processed the PCR reads through MiXCR. In this record, the V and J calls reflect TCRdb's handling and not the investigators' own analysis. The sample has over 10,000 clones; less than 30% are singletons. Sequencing was performed on blood. V is TRBV5-1 and J is TRBJ2-2, with 9 bases aligning to TRBD1. The receptor's source is a female donor with papillary thyroid cancer or a benign thyroid nodule (not recorded which). Some clones in this sample may be carry-over from other donors' samples. Written as DNA, the CDR3 is TGCGCCAGCCGAACAGGGGGCTCTGCCGGGGAGCTGTTTTTT. The encoded protein is CASRTGGSAGELFF. The variable domain in full, with the rest retrieved from reference TRBV5-1 and TRBJ2-2, is KAGVTQTPRYLIKTRGQQVTLSCSPISGHRSVSWYQQTPGQGLQFLFEYFSETQRNKGNFPGRFSGRQFSNSRSEMNVSTLELGDSALYLCASRTGGSAGELFFGEGSRLTVL.